These T cell receptor beta chains were read from a single sample in a study of T cells after yellow fever vaccination. Each CDR3 protein is one row after TCRdb ran MiXCR on the 5' RACE reads. The data contain 350,000 to 450,000 distinct CDR3 sequences, under 7.5% of them singletons. The sample here was PBMCs, taken 5 days after the yellow fever booster vaccination. These receptors came from a man under 40 who received the YFV17D yellow fever vaccine. Both conserved end residues are part of each CDR3. Each record gives: J gene, D gene, V gene, clone size, CDR3 protein, CDR3 DNA. A D gene is named only where the DNA matches it firmly. Some rows mark clone size as missing; the rest say once, few, many or name a class of expanded clone.

J gene: TRBJ1-2; D gene: -; V gene: TRBV6-5; clone size: few; CDR3 protein: CASSYYLGGSYGYTF; CDR3 DNA: TGTGCCAGCAGTTACTACTTGGGGGGTTCCTATGGCTACACCTTC
J gene: TRBJ2-7; D gene: TRBD2; V gene: TRBV20-1; clone size: -; CDR3 protein: CSARGLAIDEQYF; CDR3 DNA: TGCAGTGCTCGGGGACTAGCGATCGACGAGCAGTACTTC
J gene: TRBJ2-7; D gene: -; V gene: TRBV7-3; clone size: -; CDR3 protein: CASSLGPSRDPTYEQYF; CDR3 DNA: TGTGCCAGCAGCTTGGGGCCCAGCAGGGACCCCACCTACGAGCAGTACTTC
J gene: TRBJ2-7; D gene: TRBD2; V gene: TRBV4-3; clone size: -; CDR3 protein: CASSQHRGTSDYERYF; CDR3 DNA: TGCGCCAGCAGCCAGCATCGGGGGACTAGCGACTACGAGCGGTACTTC
J gene: TRBJ2-7; D gene: -; V gene: TRBV7-9; clone size: -; CDR3 protein: CASSRVGSGQYF; CDR3 DNA: TGTGCCAGCTCACGTGTAGGGAGCGGGCAGTACTTC
J gene: TRBJ2-1; D gene: -; V gene: TRBV5-1; clone size: many; CDR3 protein: CASSYKRQAQNEQFF; CDR3 DNA: TGCGCCAGCAGCTACAAGAGACAAGCACAAAATGAGCAGTTCTTC
J gene: TRBJ1-3; D gene: -; V gene: TRBV6-1; clone size: many; CDR3 protein: CASSPGSAGNTIYF; CDR3 DNA: TGTGCCAGCAGTCCAGGGAGTGCTGGAAACACCATATATTTT
J gene: TRBJ2-7; D gene: -; V gene: TRBV5-1; clone size: many; CDR3 protein: CASSVAGTDYEQYF; CDR3 DNA: TGCGCCAGCAGCGTTGCCGGGACCGACTACGAGCAGTACTTC
J gene: TRBJ1-2; D gene: TRBD1; V gene: TRBV20-1; clone size: few; CDR3 protein: CSARDRGDSSNYGYTF; CDR3 DNA: TGCAGTGCTAGAGATCGGGGGGACAGTTCCAACTATGGCTACACCTTC
J gene: TRBJ2-5; D gene: -; V gene: TRBV5-1; clone size: -; CDR3 protein: CASSFYQGLETQYF; CDR3 DNA: TGCGCCAGCAGCTTTTACCAGGGCTTGGAGACCCAGTACTTC
J gene: TRBJ2-3; D gene: TRBD1; V gene: TRBV12-3/TRBV12-4; clone size: few; CDR3 protein: CASSLAQGGRGVADTQYF; CDR3 DNA: TGTGCCAGCAGTTTAGCGCAAGGGGGCAGGGGAGTCGCAGATACGCAGTATTTT
J gene: TRBJ2-2; D gene: -; V gene: TRBV20-1; clone size: -; CDR3 protein: CSARASSQYSGELFF; CDR3 DNA: TGCAGTGCTAGAGCCTCCTCACAGTATTCCGGGGAGCTGTTTTTT
J gene: TRBJ1-1; D gene: TRBD1; V gene: TRBV6-1; clone size: few; CDR3 protein: CASSVTGAKNTEAFF; CDR3 DNA: TGTGCCAGCAGTGTTACAGGGGCGAAGAACACTGAAGCTTTCTTT
J gene: TRBJ2-7; D gene: TRBD2; V gene: TRBV12-3/TRBV12-4; clone size: few; CDR3 protein: CASSFLAGGPWSEQYF; CDR3 DNA: TGTGCCAGCAGTTTTCTAGCGGGAGGGCCGTGGAGCGAGCAGTACTTC
J gene: TRBJ2-1; D gene: TRBD1; V gene: TRBV10-3; clone size: many; CDR3 protein: CAILGTGDNEQFF; CDR3 DNA: TGTGCCATCCTCGGGACAGGGGACAATGAGCAGTTCTTC
J gene: TRBJ2-5; D gene: -; V gene: TRBV7-2; clone size: few; CDR3 protein: CASSLVPSAPQETQYF; CDR3 DNA: TGTGCCAGCAGCTTAGTTCCTAGCGCGCCCCAAGAGACCCAGTACTTC
J gene: TRBJ2-2; D gene: -; V gene: TRBV9; clone size: many; CDR3 protein: CASSVATGGTGELFF; CDR3 DNA: TGTGCCAGCAGCGTAGCTACCGGCGGCACCGGGGAGCTGTTTTTT
J gene: TRBJ2-5; D gene: TRBD2; V gene: TRBV20-1; clone size: -; CDR3 protein: CSAAQGGREGQYF; CDR3 DNA: TGCAGTGCGGCGCAGGGTGGTAGGGAGGGCCAGTACTTC
J gene: TRBJ1-1; D gene: -; V gene: TRBV4-3; clone size: many; CDR3 protein: CASSQDLVQAEAFF; CDR3 DNA: TGCGCCAGCAGCCAAGATCTAGTGCAAGCTGAGGCTTTCTTT
J gene: TRBJ2-7; D gene: TRBD1; V gene: TRBV6-2/TRBV6-3; clone size: few; CDR3 protein: CASRDGTGTYEQYF; CDR3 DNA: TGTGCCAGCAGAGACGGGACAGGAACCTACGAGCAGTACTTC
J gene: TRBJ2-7; D gene: TRBD1; V gene: TRBV20-1; clone size: -; CDR3 protein: CSAYSGQGALEQYF; CDR3 DNA: TGCAGTGCTTACTCGGGACAGGGGGCCCTCGAGCAGTACTTC
J gene: TRBJ1-5; D gene: TRBD1; V gene: TRBV10-3; clone size: many; CDR3 protein: CAISESTGGPNQPQHF; CDR3 DNA: TGTGCCATCAGTGAGTCGACAGGGGGGCCAAATCAGCCCCAGCATTTT
J gene: TRBJ1-6; D gene: -; V gene: TRBV19; clone size: few; CDR3 protein: CASSILTNNSPLHF; CDR3 DNA: TGTGCCAGTAGTATCTTAACGAATAATTCACCCCTCCACTTT
J gene: TRBJ2-2; D gene: -; V gene: TRBV7-3; clone size: -; CDR3 protein: CASSLTPGHTGELFF; CDR3 DNA: TGTGCCAGCAGCTTAACTCCGGGGCACACCGGGGAGCTGTTTTTT
J gene: TRBJ2-7; D gene: -; V gene: TRBV7-8; clone size: -; CDR3 protein: CASSRTEIYEQYF; CDR3 DNA: TGTGCCAGCAGCCGGACAGAGATCTACGAGCAGTACTTC
J gene: TRBJ2-1; D gene: -; V gene: TRBV7-2; clone size: -; CDR3 protein: CASSLSYHNEQFF; CDR3 DNA: TGTGCCAGCAGCTTAAGCTACCACAATGAGCAGTTCTTC
J gene: TRBJ2-5; D gene: TRBD2; V gene: TRBV7-2; clone size: -; CDR3 protein: CASSLGGRERETQYF; CDR3 DNA: TGTGCCAGCAGCTTAGGCGGGAGGGAACGTGAGACCCAGTACTTC
J gene: TRBJ1-2; D gene: -; V gene: TRBV20-1; clone size: -; CDR3 protein: CSAGRDGANYGYTF; CDR3 DNA: TGCAGTGCTGGGCGGGACGGTGCTAACTATGGCTACACCTTC
J gene: TRBJ1-1; D gene: -; V gene: TRBV7-9; clone size: few; CDR3 protein: CASSFGWGTEAFF; CDR3 DNA: TGTGCCAGCAGCTTCGGTTGGGGGACTGAAGCTTTCTTT
J gene: TRBJ2-3; D gene: TRBD2; V gene: TRBV6-2/TRBV6-3; clone size: -; CDR3 protein: CASRPSTFQREGQSTDTQYF; CDR3 DNA: TGTGCCAGCAGGCCCTCGACGTTCCAGCGGGAGGGCCAGAGCACAGATACGCAGTATTTT
J gene: TRBJ2-5; D gene: TRBD2; V gene: TRBV7-9; clone size: few; CDR3 protein: CASSFSGTSVQETQYF; CDR3 DNA: TGTGCCAGCAGCTTCTCTGGGACTAGCGTCCAAGAGACCCAGTACTTC
J gene: TRBJ2-7; D gene: -; V gene: TRBV2; clone size: -; CDR3 protein: CASSGGEALSYEQYF; CDR3 DNA: TGTGCCAGCAGTGGGGGGGAAGCACTTTCCTACGAGCAGTACTTC
J gene: TRBJ2-1; D gene: TRBD1; V gene: TRBV27; clone size: -; CDR3 protein: CASSSQGGGTGYRHEQFF; CDR3 DNA: TGTGCCAGCAGTTCCCAAGGGGGGGGGACAGGGTATAGACATGAGCAGTTCTTC
J gene: TRBJ1-1; D gene: TRBD1; V gene: TRBV6-1; clone size: few; CDR3 protein: CASSDTGGRTEAFF; CDR3 DNA: TGTGCCAGCAGTGACACAGGGGGAAGGACTGAAGCTTTCTTT
J gene: TRBJ2-1; D gene: -; V gene: TRBV29-1; clone size: many; CDR3 protein: CSVHRDRYNEQFF; CDR3 DNA: TGCAGCGTGCACCGGGACCGATACAATGAGCAGTTCTTC
J gene: TRBJ2-1; D gene: TRBD2; V gene: TRBV11-1; clone size: -; CDR3 protein: CASSSGLALGEQFF; CDR3 DNA: TGTGCCAGCAGCTCGGGACTAGCGTTGGGTGAGCAGTTCTTC
J gene: TRBJ2-7; D gene: -; V gene: TRBV7-2; clone size: many; CDR3 protein: CASSIRTPEGPWSYEQYF; CDR3 DNA: TGTGCCAGCAGCATCCGGACTCCGGAGGGGCCGTGGTCCTACGAGCAGTACTTC
J gene: TRBJ1-5; D gene: -; V gene: TRBV19; clone size: -; CDR3 protein: CASSIGPQAGAWMYQPQHF; CDR3 DNA: TGTGCCAGTAGTATAGGACCTCAGGCGGGGGCTTGGATGTATCAGCCCCAGCATTTT
J gene: TRBJ2-1; D gene: TRBD2; V gene: TRBV19; clone size: many; CDR3 protein: CASSGTSGYNEQFF; CDR3 DNA: TGTGCCAGTTCCGGGACTAGCGGCTACAATGAGCAGTTCTTC
J gene: TRBJ1-5; D gene: -; V gene: TRBV7-9; clone size: many; CDR3 protein: CASSLGIGYNQPQHF; CDR3 DNA: TGTGCCAGCAGCCTGGGGATAGGCTACAATCAGCCCCAGCATTTT
J gene: TRBJ2-1; D gene: TRBD2; V gene: TRBV7-9; clone size: -; CDR3 protein: CASSYGLAAENEQFF; CDR3 DNA: TGTGCCAGCAGCTACGGGCTAGCGGCAGAAAATGAGCAGTTCTTC
J gene: TRBJ2-7; D gene: -; V gene: TRBV10-1; clone size: -; CDR3 protein: CASSEDTGSYEQYF; CDR3 DNA: TGCGCCAGCAGCGAGGACACCGGATCCTACGAGCAGTACTTC
J gene: TRBJ2-3; D gene: TRBD1; V gene: TRBV19; clone size: few; CDR3 protein: CASSRTGGPDTQYF; CDR3 DNA: TGTGCCAGTAGTAGGACAGGGGGGCCAGATACGCAGTATTTT
J gene: TRBJ1-1; D gene: -; V gene: TRBV29-1; clone size: few; CDR3 protein: CSVGGATEAFF; CDR3 DNA: TGCAGCGTTGGGGGGGCAACTGAAGCTTTCTTT
J gene: TRBJ2-2; D gene: -; V gene: TRBV25-1; clone size: -; CDR3 protein: CASSEWHLPGSGELFF; CDR3 DNA: TGTGCCAGCAGTGAATGGCACCTCCCCGGGTCCGGGGAGCTGTTTTTT
J gene: TRBJ2-3; D gene: TRBD1; V gene: TRBV6-1; clone size: -; CDR3 protein: CASRTKTGSGTDTQYF; CDR3 DNA: TGTGCCAGCAGAACAAAGACAGGGTCGGGCACAGATACGCAGTATTTT
J gene: TRBJ2-2; D gene: -; V gene: TRBV5-1; clone size: many; CDR3 protein: CASSPGPRRRLGAVTGELFF; CDR3 DNA: TGCGCCAGCAGCCCCGGGCCTAGGCGTAGGCTCGGGGCGGTCACCGGGGAGCTGTTTTTT
J gene: TRBJ2-1; D gene: TRBD2; V gene: TRBV29-1; clone size: many; CDR3 protein: CSVDIAGSEQFF; CDR3 DNA: TGCAGCGTTGATATAGCGGGAAGTGAGCAGTTCTTC
J gene: TRBJ2-5; D gene: -; V gene: TRBV7-2; clone size: few; CDR3 protein: CASSYQVVQETQYF; CDR3 DNA: TGTGCCAGCAGCTATCAGGTCGTGCAAGAGACCCAGTACTTC
J gene: TRBJ2-1; D gene: -; V gene: TRBV12-3/TRBV12-4; clone size: many; CDR3 protein: CASSLGGREQFF; CDR3 DNA: TGCGCCAGCAGCTTGGGGGGTCGCGAGCAGTTCTTC